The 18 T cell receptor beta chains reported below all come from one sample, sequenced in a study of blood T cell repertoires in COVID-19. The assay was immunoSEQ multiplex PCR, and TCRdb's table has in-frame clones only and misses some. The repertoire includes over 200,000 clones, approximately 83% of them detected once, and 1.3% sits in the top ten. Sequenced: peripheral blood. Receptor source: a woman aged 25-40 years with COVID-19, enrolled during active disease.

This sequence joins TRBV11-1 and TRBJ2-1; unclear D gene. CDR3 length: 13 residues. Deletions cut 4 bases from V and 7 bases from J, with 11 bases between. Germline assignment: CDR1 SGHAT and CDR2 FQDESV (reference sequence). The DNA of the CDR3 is TGTGCCAGCAGCTCACTCTTGCGTAATGAGCAGTTCTTC. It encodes CASSSLLRNEQFF.

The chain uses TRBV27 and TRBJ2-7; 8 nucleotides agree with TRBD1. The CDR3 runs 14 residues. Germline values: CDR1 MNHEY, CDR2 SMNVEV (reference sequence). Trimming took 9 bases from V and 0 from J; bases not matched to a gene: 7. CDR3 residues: CASHTGGPSYEQYF. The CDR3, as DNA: TGTGCCAGTCATACAGGGGGACCCTCCTACGAGCAGTACTTC.

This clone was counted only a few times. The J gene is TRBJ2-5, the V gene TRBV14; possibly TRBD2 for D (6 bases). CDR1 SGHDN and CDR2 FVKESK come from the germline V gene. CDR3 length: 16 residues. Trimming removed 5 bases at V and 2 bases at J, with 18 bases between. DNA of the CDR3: TGTGCCAGCAGCTCGGGAATACTAGCCCAACAAGAGACCCAGTACTTC. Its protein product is CASSSGILAQQETQYF.

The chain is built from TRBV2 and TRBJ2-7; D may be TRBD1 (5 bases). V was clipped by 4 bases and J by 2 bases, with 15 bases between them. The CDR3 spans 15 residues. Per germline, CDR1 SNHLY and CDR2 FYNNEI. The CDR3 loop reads CASSGVAGLAYEQYF. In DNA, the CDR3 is TGTGCCAGCAGTGGAGTGGCAGGGTTGGCCTACGAGCAGTACTTC.

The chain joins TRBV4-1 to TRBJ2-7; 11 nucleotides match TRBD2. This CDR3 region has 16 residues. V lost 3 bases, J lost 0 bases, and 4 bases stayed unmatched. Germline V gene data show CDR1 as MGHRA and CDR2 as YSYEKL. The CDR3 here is CASSHDLAGGSYEQYF. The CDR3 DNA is TGCGCCAGCAGCCATGATCTAGCGGGAGGCTCCTACGAGCAGTACTTC.

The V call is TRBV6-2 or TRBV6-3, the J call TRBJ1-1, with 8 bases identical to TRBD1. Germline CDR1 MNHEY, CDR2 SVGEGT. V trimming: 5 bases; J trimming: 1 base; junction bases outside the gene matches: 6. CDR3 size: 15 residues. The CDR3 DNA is TGTGCCAGCAGTAGAGCGGGACAGGAGAACACTGAAGCTTTCTTT. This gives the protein CASSRAGQENTEAFF.

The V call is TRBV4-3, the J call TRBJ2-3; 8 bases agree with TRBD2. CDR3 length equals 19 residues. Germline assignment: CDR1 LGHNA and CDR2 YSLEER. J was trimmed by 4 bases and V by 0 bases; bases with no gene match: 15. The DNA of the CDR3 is TGCGCCAGCAGCCAAGATCGCCTAGCGGGCTATGGGGCTCCAGATACGCAGTATTTT. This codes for CASSQDRLAGYGAPDTQYF.

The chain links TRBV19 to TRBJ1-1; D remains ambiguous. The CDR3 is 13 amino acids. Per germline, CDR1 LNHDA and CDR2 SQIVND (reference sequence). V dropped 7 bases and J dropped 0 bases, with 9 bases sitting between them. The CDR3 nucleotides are TGTGCCAGTAACCCCGGGTTGAACACTGAAGCTTTCTTT. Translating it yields CASNPGLNTEAFF.

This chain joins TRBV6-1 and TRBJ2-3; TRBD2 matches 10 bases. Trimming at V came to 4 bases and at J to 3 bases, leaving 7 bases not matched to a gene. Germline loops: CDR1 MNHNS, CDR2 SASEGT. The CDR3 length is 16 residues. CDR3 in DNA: TGTGCCAGCAGTGTCCATAGCGGGAGGATGACAGATACGCAGTATTTT. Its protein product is CASSVHSGRMTDTQYF.

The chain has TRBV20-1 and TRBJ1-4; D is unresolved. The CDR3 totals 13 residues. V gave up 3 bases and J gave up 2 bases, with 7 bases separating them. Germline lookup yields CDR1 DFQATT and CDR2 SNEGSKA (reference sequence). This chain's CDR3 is CSASIQTNEKLFF. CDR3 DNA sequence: TGCAGTGCTAGTATACAGACTAATGAAAAACTGTTTTTT.

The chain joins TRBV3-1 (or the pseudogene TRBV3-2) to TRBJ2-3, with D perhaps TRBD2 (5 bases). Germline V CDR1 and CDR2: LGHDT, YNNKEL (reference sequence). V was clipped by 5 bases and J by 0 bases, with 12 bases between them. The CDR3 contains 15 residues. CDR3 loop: CASSSGSGSTDTQYF. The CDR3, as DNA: TGTGCCAGCAGCTCGGGAAGCGGAAGCACAGATACGCAGTATTTT.

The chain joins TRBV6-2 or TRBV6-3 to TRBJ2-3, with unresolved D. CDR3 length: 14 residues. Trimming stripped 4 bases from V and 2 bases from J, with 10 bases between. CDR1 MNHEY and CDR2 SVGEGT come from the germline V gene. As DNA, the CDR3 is TGTGCCAGCAGTTCAGGCTCGTACACAGATACGCAGTATTTT. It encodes CASSSGSYTDTQYF.

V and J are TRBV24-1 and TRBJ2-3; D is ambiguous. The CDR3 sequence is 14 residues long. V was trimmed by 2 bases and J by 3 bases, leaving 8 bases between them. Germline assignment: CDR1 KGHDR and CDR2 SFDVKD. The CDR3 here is CATSDSGRTDTQYF. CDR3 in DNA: TGTGCCACCAGTGATTCAGGTCGGACAGATACGCAGTATTTT.

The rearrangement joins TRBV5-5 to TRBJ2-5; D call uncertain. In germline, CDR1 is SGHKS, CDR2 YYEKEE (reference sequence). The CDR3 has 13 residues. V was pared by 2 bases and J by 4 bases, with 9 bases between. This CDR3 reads CASSFLTIETQYF. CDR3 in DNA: TGTGCCAGCAGCTTCTTGACAATAGAGACCCAGTACTTC.

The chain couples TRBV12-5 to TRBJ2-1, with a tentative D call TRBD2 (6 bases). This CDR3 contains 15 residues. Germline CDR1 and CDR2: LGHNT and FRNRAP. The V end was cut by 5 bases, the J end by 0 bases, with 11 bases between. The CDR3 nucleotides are TGTGCTAGTGGTAAAAGCGGGTTCTCCTACAATGAGCAGTTCTTC. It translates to CASGKSGFSYNEQFF.

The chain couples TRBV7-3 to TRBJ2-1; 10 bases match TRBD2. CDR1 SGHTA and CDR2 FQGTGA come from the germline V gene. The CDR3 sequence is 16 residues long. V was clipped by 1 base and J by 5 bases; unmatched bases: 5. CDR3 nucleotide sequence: TGTGCCAGCAGCTTAAAGGGGACTAGCGTAGACAATGAGCAGTTCTTC. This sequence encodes CASSLKGTSVDNEQFF.

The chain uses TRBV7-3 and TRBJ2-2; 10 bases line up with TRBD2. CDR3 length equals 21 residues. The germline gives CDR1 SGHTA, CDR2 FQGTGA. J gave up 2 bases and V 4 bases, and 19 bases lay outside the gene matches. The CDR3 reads CASSYPEGGTSDQGNTGELFF. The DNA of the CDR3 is TGTGCCAGCAGCTATCCTGAGGGAGGGACTAGCGATCAGGGAAACACCGGGGAGCTGTTTTTT.

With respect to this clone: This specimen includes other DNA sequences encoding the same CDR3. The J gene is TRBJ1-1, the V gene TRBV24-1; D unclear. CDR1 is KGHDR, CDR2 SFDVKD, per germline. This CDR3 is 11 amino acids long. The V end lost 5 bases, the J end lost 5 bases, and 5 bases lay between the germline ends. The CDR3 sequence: CATSGGTEAFF. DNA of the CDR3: TGTGCCACCAGTGGAGGGACTGAAGCTTTCTTT.